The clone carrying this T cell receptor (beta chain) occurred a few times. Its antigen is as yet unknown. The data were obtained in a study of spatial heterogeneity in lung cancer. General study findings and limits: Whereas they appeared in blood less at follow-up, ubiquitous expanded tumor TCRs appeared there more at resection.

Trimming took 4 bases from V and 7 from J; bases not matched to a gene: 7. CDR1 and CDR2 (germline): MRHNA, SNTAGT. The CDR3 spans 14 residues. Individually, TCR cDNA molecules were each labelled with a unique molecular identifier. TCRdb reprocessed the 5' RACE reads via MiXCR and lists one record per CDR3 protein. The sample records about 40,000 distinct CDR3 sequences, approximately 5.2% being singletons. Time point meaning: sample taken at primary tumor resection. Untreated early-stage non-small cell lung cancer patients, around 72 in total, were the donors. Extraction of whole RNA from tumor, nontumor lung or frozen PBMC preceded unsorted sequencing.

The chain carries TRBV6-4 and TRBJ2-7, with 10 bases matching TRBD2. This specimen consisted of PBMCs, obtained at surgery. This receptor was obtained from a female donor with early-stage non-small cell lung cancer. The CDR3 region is CASSVLAGAGEQYF. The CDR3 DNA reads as TGTGCCAGCAGTGTCCTAGCGGGGGCGGGAGAGCAGTACTTC.